This T cell receptor beta chain was observed in a study of blood T cells in healthy people across ages. Through a sample-barcoded 5' primer and a J-beta primer mix, a second PCR was run for roughly 7 to 11 cycles. Individual samples furnished no less than 3 million CDR3-containing paired-end reads apiece. MiXCR was run by TCRdb on the 5' RACE reads, yielding one entry per CDR3 protein. The sample consists of around 1,000,000 distinct CDR3 sequences, 25% of them appearing once. The CDR3 contains 17 residues. The V and J ends lost 2 bases and 1 base, in that order; junction bases with no gene match: 10. The germline CDR1 and CDR2 sequences are MNHEY and SVGAGI. The same sample was also used in a study of T cells of mothers and their children.

The chain joins TRBV6-5 to TRBJ2-5, with 7 nucleotides matching TRBD1. This TCR derives from a girl aged 2-10 years in good health. Source material: blood. The CDR3 loop is CASSYESPGQAQETQYF. The CDR3, as DNA: TGTGCCAGCAGTTACGAATCCCCTGGACAGGCCCAAGAGACCCAGTACTTC.